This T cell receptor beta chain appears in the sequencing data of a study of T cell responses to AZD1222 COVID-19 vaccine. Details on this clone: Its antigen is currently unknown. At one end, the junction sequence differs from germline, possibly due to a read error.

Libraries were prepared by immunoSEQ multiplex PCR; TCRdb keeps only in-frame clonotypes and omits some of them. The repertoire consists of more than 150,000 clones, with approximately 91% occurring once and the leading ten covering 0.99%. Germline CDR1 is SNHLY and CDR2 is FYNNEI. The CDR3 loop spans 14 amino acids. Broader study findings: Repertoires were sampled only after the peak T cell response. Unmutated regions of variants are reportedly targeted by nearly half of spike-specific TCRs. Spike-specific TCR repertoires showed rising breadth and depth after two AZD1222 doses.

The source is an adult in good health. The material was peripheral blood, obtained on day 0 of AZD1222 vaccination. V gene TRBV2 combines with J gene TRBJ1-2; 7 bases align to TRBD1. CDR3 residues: CASRSGEDRSPGSF. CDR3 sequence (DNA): TGTGCCAGCAGATCCGGAGAGGACAGGTCCCCGGGGAGCTTC.